This entry features one T cell receptor (beta chain) sequence. Antigen specificity is unknown. This record belongs to a study of cytomegalovirus exposure and HLA in healthy donors. The table came from immunoSEQ multiplex PCR; TCRdb's copy has only in-frame clones and leaves some out. The profile covers over 100,000 clones, with approximately 89% appearing a single time and about 3.7% taken by the ten largest. The donors were part of the validation cohort of roughly 130 subjects. That cohort was separate from the first cohort, which comprised fewer than 800 subjects. The study, taken as a whole, reports: TCR beta chains numbering 150 to 200 were designated cytomegalovirus-associated. A few chains tied to CMV proved CMV antigen-specific in vitro.

Germline values: CDR1 DFQATT, CDR2 SNEGSKA (reference sequence). The CDR3 is 10 residues long. V and J are TRBV20-1 and TRBJ1-1; D uncertain. The specimen sequenced was PBMCs. This TCR derives from a man aged 25 to 40 in good health and CMV-seronegative. The DNA of the CDR3 is TGCAGAGGAGTTAACACTGAAGCTTTCTTT. This encodes CRGVNTEAFF.